The 9 T cell receptor beta chains reported below all come from one sample, sequenced in a study of blood T cell repertoires in COVID-19. The assay was immunoSEQ multiplex PCR, and TCRdb's table has in-frame clones only and misses some. The sample yields 150,000 or so clones, approximately 90% seen once. Sequences were obtained from PBMCs or T cells enriched from blood (not recorded which). The receptors originated from a middle-aged woman who had been exposed to COVID-19.

This clone was recorded many times. The chain couples TRBV3-1 (or the pseudogene TRBV3-2) to TRBJ2-2; 7 bases are shared with TRBD2. In germline, CDR1 is LGHDT, CDR2 YNNKEL (reference sequence). The CDR3 consists of 15 residues. Trimming at V came to 3 bases and at J to 7 bases, leaving 8 bases not matched to a gene. CDR3 DNA sequence: TGTGCCAGCAGCCAGTACAGCGGGATCGGCGGGGAGCTGTTTTTT. Residues: CASSQYSGIGGELFF.

V and J are TRBV5-5 and TRBJ1-5; D not resolved. CDR3 size: 12 residues. Trimming took off 9 bases at V and 0 bases at J, with 7 bases between the two ends. Germline values: CDR1 SGHKS, CDR2 YYEKEE (reference sequence). CDR3 in DNA: TGTGCCACCACACCTAGCAATCAGCCCCAGCATTTT. The encoded protein is CATTPSNQPQHF.

The V and J genes are TRBV6-2 or TRBV6-3 and TRBJ2-1, with 8 bases fitting TRBD2. Germline values: CDR1 MNHEY, CDR2 SVGEGT. V gave up 4 bases and J gave up 5 bases; unmatched junction bases: 16. CDR3 length: 18 amino acids. The CDR3 loop is CASSSIPLGTRPNNEQFF. In DNA form, the CDR3 reads TGTGCCAGCAGTTCAATACCACTTGGGACTAGGCCCAACAATGAGCAGTTCTTC.

This clone was observed a few times. The CDR3 DNA sequence: TGTGCCAGCAGCCGCCGCGGGGGGTTCTACGAGCAGTACTTC. This codes for CASSRRGGFYEQYF. The J gene is TRBJ2-7, the V gene TRBV4-2; 8 nucleotides agree with TRBD2. V shed 4 bases and J 3 bases; nucleotides not matched to a gene: 5. CDR1 and CDR2 (germline): LGHNA, YNFKEQ. This CDR3 has 14 amino acids.

This sequence joins TRBV7-9 and TRBJ1-2; tentatively, D is TRBD1 (6 bases). The CDR3 spans 11 residues. Germline CDR1 and CDR2: SEHNR and FQNEAQ (reference sequence). V lost 4 bases, J lost 12 bases, and 12 bases lay in between. The CDR3 loop reads CASSSQGANTF. In DNA, the CDR3 is TGTGCCAGCAGCTCACAGGGCGCCAACACCTTC.

V usage is TRBV12-3 or TRBV12-4 and J usage is TRBJ2-2; D gene uncertain. This CDR3 contains 12 residues. The V end was cut by 2 bases, the J end by 7 bases, with 5 bases between. The DNA of the CDR3 is TGTGCCAGCAGTTTACCGGGCGGGGAGCTGTTTTTT. Translation: CASSLPGGELFF.

CDR3 in DNA: TGTGCCAGCAGCCCCCAGGAGTACTTC. Its translation is CASSPQEYF. The chain carries TRBV13 and TRBJ2-7; the D is unclear. The V end was cut by 5 bases, the J end by 11 bases, with 7 bases between. Germline V gene sequence: CDR1 PRHDT, CDR2 FYEKMQ (reference sequence). The CDR3 consists of 9 residues. The full variable domain, rest sourced from reference TRBV13 and TRBJ2-7, is AAGVIQSPRHLIKEKRETATLKCYPIPRHDTVYWYQQGPGQDPQFLISFYEKMQSDKGSIPDRFSAQQFSDYHSELNMSSLELGDSALYFCASSPQEYFGPGTRLTVT.

This chain connects TRBV4-3 to TRBJ1-3, with TRBD1 matching 10 bases. Per germline, CDR1 LGHNA and CDR2 YSLEER. After removal of 1 base from V and 3 bases from J, the junction contained 3 bases not matched to a gene. The CDR3 has 16 amino acids. CDR3 sequence: CASSQATGGYGNTIYF. As DNA, the CDR3 is TGCGCCAGCAGCCAAGCGACAGGGGGCTATGGAAACACCATATATTTT.

This clone was seen a few times. The chain uses TRBV29-1 and TRBJ2-7; a possible D gene is TRBD1 (6 bases). There are 12 residues in the CDR3. Germline lookup yields CDR1 SQVTM and CDR2 ANQGSEA. V lost 5 bases and J 0 bases, leaving 8 bases between the germline ends. The CDR3 reads CSVRQDSYEQYF. As DNA, the CDR3 is TGCAGCGTTCGACAGGACTCCTACGAGCAGTACTTC.